Presented here are 2 T cell receptor beta chains from one specimen sequenced in a study of molecular identifiers for immune sequencing clone quantification (dated by TCRdb to the late 2010s). Library generation was performed with PCR. Sequencing instrument: Illumina HiSeq 4000. Using fastp trimming at Q25 and MiXCR clonotype assembly, TCRdb reanalyzed the public sequencing data and kept in-frame beta chains. For every CDR3 protein sequence, its rows merge into one entry that carries the most common genes and DNA. The sample contains about 510,000 distinct CDR3 sequences, 20% to 25% of them found a single time. 0.7% to 0.95% of the sample is held by the ten biggest clonotypes. Sequencing was performed on naive CD8+ T cells from blood, with Jurkat cell RNA spiked in. The cell subset or site label here, explained by the study, means: FACS-sorted CD8+CD4-CCR7+CD45RA+ naive T cells. These receptors originate from a human donor in good health. Some libraries in this study had Jurkat cell RNA spiked in.

This clonotype was seen only a few times. This chain connects TRBV7-2 to TRBJ2-2; 10 bases fit TRBD2. Trimming cost V 5 bases and J 4 bases; bases outside gene matches: 7. This CDR3 has 16 amino acids. Germline V gene lookup returns CDR1 SGHTA and CDR2 FQGNSA. As DNA, the CDR3 is TGTGCCAGCAGCCCCCGGACTAGCGGAGTCACCGGGGAGCTGTTTTTT. Amino acids: CASSPRTSGVTGELFF.

There are many counts of this clonotype. V and J are TRBV29-1 and TRBJ2-2, with 10 bases identical to TRBD2. This CDR3 is 15 amino acids long. CDR1 is SQVTM and CDR2 is ANQGSEA in the germline V gene. The V segment lost 6 bases and the J segment 3 bases; nucleotides outside the gene matches: 7. CDR3: CSVAGTSVDTGELFF. Here the CDR3 DNA reads TGCAGCGTCGCCGGGACTAGCGTTGACACCGGGGAGCTGTTTTTT.